A selection of T cell receptor beta chains follows, all from one sample in a study of control samples from healthy donors and cancer patients. Some clones are missing from TCRdb's copy, which holds only in-frame ones; the method was immunoSEQ multiplex PCR. The table has some 120,000 clones, roughly 90% seen once. Input material: blood. These receptors came from a man aged 45-60 years in good health. The conserved cysteine and the conserved F or W are not part of the CDR3 here.

V gene	J gene	CDR3 protein
TRBV18	TRBJ1-3	ASSPGVRSGNTIY
TRBV7-2	TRBJ2-7	ASSLGLPTYEQY
TRBV6-6	TRBJ1-4	ASSYNRELF
TRBV7-2	TRBJ2-7	ASRNHPDRAYEQY
TRBV5-6	TRBJ2-3	ASSWGTGSTDTQY
TRBV7-2	TRBJ1-1	ASSLVGAGDTEAF
TRBV2	TRBJ1-2	AMNGRPAANGYT
TRBV10-3	TRBJ2-1	AIRGGGDEQF
TRBV6-4	TRBJ1-1	ASSDRENTEAF
TRBV10-2	TRBJ2-3	ASSDAHGNTDTQY
TRBV6-5	TRBJ1-2	ASSRQGGEAGYT
TRBV5-1	TRBJ1-1	ASSLVDSLNTEAF
TRBV18	TRBJ2-7	ASSPSWTGDSYEQY
TRBV12-3/TRBV12-4	TRBJ1-1	ANRQGGGTEAF
TRBV24-1	TRBJ2-2	ATSDVTGELF
TRBV9	TRBJ1-2	ASTPPADPGGYT
TRBV7-8	TRBJ1-1	ASSRTVNTEAF
TRBV4-1	TRBJ1-1	ASSYSPGNTEAF
TRBV14	TRBJ2-5	ASSQEGPDLGETQY
TRBV18	TRBJ1-1	ASSPLTGANTEAF
TRBV12-5	TRBJ1-1	ASGFDGMNTEAF
TRBV24-1	TRBJ2-2	ATSDLRESGELF
TRBV19	TRBJ1-1	ASSYTGVEAF
TRBV14	TRBJ1-5	ASSQDDASNQPQH
TRBV12-3/TRBV12-4	TRBJ1-1	ASSLMNTEAF
TRBV4-2	TRBJ2-1	ASSQDRYDEQF
TRBV6-2/TRBV6-3	TRBJ1-2	ASSYSTSYGYT
TRBV3-1/TRBV3-2	TRBJ1-2	ASSQFGGPAGYT
TRBV25-1	TRBJ1-3	ASSNPGSSGNTIY
TRBV4-2	TRBJ2-4	ASSQDSVQGGGGYIQY
TRBV28	TRBJ1-2	ASSSRTDRGDGYT
TRBV6-2/TRBV6-3	TRBJ2-1	ASSSLWGSSYNEQF
TRBV2	TRBJ2-7	ASSNRDATYEQY
TRBV27	TRBJ1-2	ASSSTGDYGYT
TRBV30	TRBJ1-2	AWSVGRAQTYGYT
TRBV4-3	TRBJ2-1	ASSQDMGGSTDEQF
TRBV19	TRBJ1-5	ASKHGTGTGQPQH
TRBV3-1/TRBV3-2	TRBJ1-6	ASSQVAGHNSPLH
TRBV11-2	TRBJ2-5	ASSRTSLAGGWETQY
TRBV24-1	TRBJ1-5	ATSDPRTASGYQPQH
TRBV6-5	TRBJ2-3	ANRDRSTDTQY
TRBV9	TRBJ2-3	ASSVEWGGLTDTQY
TRBV27	TRBJ2-2	ASSWRQGHTGELF
TRBV27	TRBJ2-7	ASSPEGTYYYEQY
TRBV6-5	TRBJ1-6	ASSTSGTEYSPLH
TRBV6-5	TRBJ2-5	ASSFIGETQY
TRBV29-1	TRBJ2-1	SVEDERPYNEQF
TRBV19	TRBJ2-7	ASSIGWGTVWEQY